The 9 T cell receptor beta chains listed next were all sequenced from one sample in a study of blood T cells in healthy people across ages. It was with a sample-barcoded 5' primer and a J-beta primer mix that a second PCR of about 6 to 12 cycles was run. TCRdb reanalysed the 5' RACE reads using MiXCR and keeps one entry per CDR3 protein. Here the sample spans about 730,000 distinct CDR3 sequences, approximately 43% being singletons. Sequenced sample: blood. The receptors come from a woman in her fifties or sixties in good health.

This clonotype was counted between two and nine times. This chain joins TRBV7-9 and TRBJ2-1; 10 bases match TRBD2. Germline CDR1 and CDR2: SEHNR and FQNEAQ (reference sequence). After removal of 4 bases from V and 8 bases from J, the junction contained 2 bases not matched to a gene. The CDR3 loop spans 13 amino acids. In DNA form, the CDR3 reads TGTGCCAGCAGCTCCGGGACTAGCGATGAGCAGTTCTTC. This sequence encodes CASSSGTSDEQFF.

J is TRBJ2-7 and V is TRBV20-1; unclear D gene. Deletions cut 0 bases from V and 2 bases from J, with 11 bases between. CDR1 and CDR2 (germline): DFQATT, SNEGSKA (reference sequence). The CDR3 loop spans 14 amino acids. The CDR3 spells CSARDSQVAYEQYF. The CDR3 DNA is TGCAGTGCTAGAGATAGTCAGGTCGCCTACGAGCAGTACTTC.

V is TRBV12-3 or TRBV12-4 and J is TRBJ2-7, with a weak D call TRBD1 (6 bases). This CDR3 has 15 amino acids. Trimming removed 1 base from V and 5 bases from J, with 15 bases in between. CDR3 amino acids: CASSLVRGLENEQYF. CDR3 nucleotides: TGTGCCAGCAGTTTAGTCAGGGGTTTAGAAAACGAGCAGTACTTC.

The chain employs TRBV5-6 and TRBJ2-5; 7 bases map to TRBD2. This CDR3 comprises 17 residues. The germline CDR1 and CDR2 sequences are SGHDT and YYEEEE. J was trimmed by 4 bases and V by 0 bases; bases with no gene match: 12. The CDR3 sequence is CASSLVASGTLGETQYF. The DNA for the CDR3 is TGTGCCAGCAGCTTGGTAGCTAGCGGCACCCTAGGAGAGACCCAGTACTTC.

This clonotype was counted ten times or more. This chain links TRBV20-1 with TRBJ2-1; weak D call: TRBD2 (7 bases). V was trimmed by 0 bases and J by 6 bases, leaving 18 bases between them. The CDR3 has 16 residues. From germline, CDR1 is DFQATT and CDR2 SNEGSKA (reference sequence). CDR3 coding DNA: TGCAGTGCTAGAGATGCCGGGGGGCCGAGGGTCAATGAGCAGTTCTTC. Translated, it gives CSARDAGGPRVNEQFF.

This clonotype appeared a few times. V usage is TRBV5-1 and J usage is TRBJ2-3, with 7 bases lining up with TRBD1. Trimming cost V 4 bases and J 6 bases; bases outside gene matches: 11. Germline values: CDR1 SGHRS, CDR2 YFSETQ. The CDR3 sequence is 15 residues long. The CDR3 is CASSRDRLDIDTQYF. Written as DNA, the CDR3 is TGCGCCAGCAGCCGGGACAGACTGGACATCGATACGCAGTATTTT.

This clonotype has only a few counts. The gene calls are TRBV7-8 and TRBJ2-5; TRBD2 is a possible D gene (6 bases). The CDR3 covers 13 residues. V was cut by 7 bases and J by 1 base, with 10 bases left in between. CDR1 SGHVS and CDR2 FQNEAQ come from the germline V gene. Written as DNA, the CDR3 is TGTGCCAGCACCCAGGGAGGCCAAGAGACCCAGTACTTC. This gives the protein CASTQGGQETQYF.

This clonotype was found a few times. The genes are TRBV27 and TRBJ2-3, with 8 bases lining up with TRBD2. The junction had 10 bases not matched to a gene; V was cut back by 0 bases and J by 8 bases. This CDR3 region has 16 residues. The germline CDR1 and CDR2 sequences are MNHEY and SMNVEV (reference sequence). CDR3 DNA sequence: TGTGCCAGCAGTTTATCGGGCGGTTCGGGGGGGGTTACGCAGTATTTT. Its protein is CASSLSGGSGGVTQYF.

The V gene is TRBV24-1, the J gene TRBJ2-1, with 9 bases matching TRBD2. The CDR3 length is 15 residues. Trimming cost V 4 bases and J 4 bases; bases outside gene matches: 4. The germline CDR1 and CDR2 sequences are KGHDR and SFDVKD. CDR3 in DNA: TGTGCCACCAGTGACACTAGCGGGCGGTACAATGAGCAGTTCTTC. Translated, it gives CATSDTSGRYNEQFF.